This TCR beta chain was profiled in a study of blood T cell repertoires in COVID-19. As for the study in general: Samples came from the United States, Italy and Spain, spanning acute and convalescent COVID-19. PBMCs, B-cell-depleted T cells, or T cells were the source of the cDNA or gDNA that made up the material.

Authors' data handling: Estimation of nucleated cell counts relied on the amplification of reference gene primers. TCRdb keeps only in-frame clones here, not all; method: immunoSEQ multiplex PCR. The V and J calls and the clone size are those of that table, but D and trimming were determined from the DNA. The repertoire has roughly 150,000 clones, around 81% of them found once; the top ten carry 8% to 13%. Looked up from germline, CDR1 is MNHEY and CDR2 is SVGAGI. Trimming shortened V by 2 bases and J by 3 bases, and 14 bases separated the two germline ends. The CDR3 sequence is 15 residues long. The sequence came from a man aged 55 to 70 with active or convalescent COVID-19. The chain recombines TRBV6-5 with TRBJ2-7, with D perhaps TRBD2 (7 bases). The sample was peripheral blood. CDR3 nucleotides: TGTGCCAGCAGTTACGGGGGGGGCCTCAACTACGAGCAGTACTTC. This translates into CASSYGGGLNYEQYF.